This T cell receptor beta chain stems from a study of T cells after yellow fever vaccination. Study-wide findings and caveats: Post-booster samples contained most primary-vaccination clones (nearly 98% CD4, around 90% CD8). Only a minor proportion of clonotypes was detected across both CD4 and CD8 compartments. From the bulk population, abundant clonotypes could contaminate and appear within FACS-sorted repertoires.

The study made its TCR cDNA through 5'RACE template switching. That step introduced a universal primer site along with UMIs. TCRdb called the 5' RACE reads again in MiXCR, with one record for every CDR3 protein. The sample contains 110,000 or so distinct CDR3 sequences, approximately 7.1% of which appear only once. This clonotype has ten or more counts. Its antigen is unknown. CDR3 length: 11 residues. V lost 6 bases and J 8 bases, leaving 7 bases between the germline ends. From germline, CDR1 is SEHNR and CDR2 FQNEAQ (reference sequence). This specimen was CD4+ T cells sorted from PBMCs, taken approximately 40 days after the first yellow fever vaccination. The sequence was obtained from a man between 18 and 35 years old who received the YFV17D yellow fever vaccine. The chain employs TRBV7-9 and TRBJ1-4; D gene unclear. The CDR3 loop reads CASSLQEKLFF. CDR3 nucleotide sequence: TGTGCCAGCAGTTTACAGGAAAAACTGTTTTTT.